This is a list of T cell receptor beta chains from one sample in a study of blood T cell repertoires in COVID-19. Using immunoSEQ multiplex PCR, the repertoire was profiled, and TCRdb retains in-frame clones only, with some absent. In the table there are a few hundred thousand clones, 80% to 85% of which are singletons. Sequencing input: peripheral blood. Source of these receptors: a person aged 65 to 85 with COVID-19, enrolled during active disease. Both conserved end residues are part of each CDR3. D genes are given only for firm matches. Where a row states a size, it is once, few, many or the class of an expanded clone; other rows omit it.

16	NA	TRBJ2-1	NA	TRBV28	CASSLGSSGSYNEQFF	TGTGCCAGCAGTTTAGGTAGCAGCGGCTCCTACAATGAGCAGTTCTTC
13	NA	TRBJ2-1	NA	TRBV3-1/TRBV3-2	CASSQDRENEQFF	TGTGCCAGCAGCCAAGACAGGGAAAATGAGCAGTTCTTC
14	NA	TRBJ2-5	NA	TRBV7-9	CASSPGVGRETQYF	TGTGCCAGCAGCCCAGGGGTAGGCAGGGAGACCCAGTACTTC
15	NA	TRBJ1-4	NA	TRBV18	CASSPAMGLGEKLFF	TGTGCCAGCTCACCCGCGATGGGGCTGGGTGAAAAACTGTTTTTT
16	TRBD1	TRBJ1-4	NA	TRBV19	CASSISGQGGAEKLFF	TGTGCCAGTAGTATATCGGGACAGGGGGGTGCTGAAAAACTGTTTTTT
14	NA	TRBJ1-1	NA	TRBV9	CASSTGLLNTEAFF	TGTGCCAGCAGCACAGGGCTACTGAACACTGAAGCTTTCTTT
15	NA	TRBJ2-2	NA	TRBV2	CASRWQGQNTGELFF	TGTGCCAGCAGATGGCAGGGCCAGAACACCGGGGAGCTGTTTTTT
16	NA	TRBJ1-2	NA	TRBV14	CASSLRGGTKNYGYTF	TGTGCCAGCAGCCTACGGGGGGGGACGAAAAACTATGGCTACACCTTC
17	NA	TRBJ2-5	NA	TRBV5-1	CASSGGGVMGLQETQYF	TGCGCCAGCAGCGGGGGCGGCGTGATGGGGCTCCAAGAGACCCAGTACTTC
12	NA	TRBJ1-2	NA	TRBV6-6	CASSYPGGGYTF	TGTGCCAGCAGTTATCCTGGAGGTGGCTACACCTTC
16	NA	TRBJ2-7	once	TRBV6-6	CASRTTGSSDGYEQYF	TGTGCCAGCAGAACTACAGGATCCTCCGACGGTTACGAGCAGTACTTC
14	NA	TRBJ1-2	NA	TRBV18	CASSTTEISYGYTF	TGTGCCAGCTCAACGACAGAGATTTCCTATGGCTACACCTTC
15	NA	TRBJ2-5	NA	TRBV6-5	CASSRAGWYDETQYF	TGTGCCAGCAGCCGCGCGGGGTGGTACGACGAGACCCAGTACTTC
13	NA	TRBJ2-3	NA	TRBV2	CASSDISSDTQYF	TGTGCCAGCAGTGATATTAGTTCCGATACGCAGTATTTT
15	NA	TRBJ2-2	NA	TRBV28	CASTLPGRGNGELFF	TGTGCCAGTACACTACCGGGACGGGGGAACGGGGAGCTGTTTTTT
16	TRBD2	TRBJ2-3	NA	TRBV7-3	CASSSGLAGGADTQYF	TGTGCCAGCAGCTCGGGACTAGCGGGGGGAGCAGATACGCAGTATTTT
16	TRBD2	TRBJ2-1	NA	TRBV5-4	CASSLVGASGGSEEFF	TGTGCCAGCAGCTTGGTGGGGGCTAGCGGGGGTTCAGAGGAGTTCTTC
15	TRBD1	TRBJ1-3	once	TRBV28	CASSPGQGTGNTIYF	TGTGCCAGCAGTCCGGGACAGGGGACTGGAAACACCATATATTTT
13	TRBD2	TRBJ2-3	NA	TRBV27	CATKRGGGDTQYF	TGTGCCACTAAGCGGGGGGGCGGAGATACGCAGTATTTT